Below, 21 T cell receptor beta chains from the same sample are listed, as sequenced in a study of graft-versus-host responses after intestinal transplantation. TCRdb's copy holds only in-frame clones and misses some; the assay was immunoSEQ multiplex PCR. The sample shows more than 20,000 clones, roughly 89% of them seen only once. Material: PBMCs, obtained 65 to 70 days after intestinal transplantation. The receptors shown here come from a human patient who received an intestinal transplant, so some T cells may come from the graft donor.

The rearrangement links TRBV5-1 to TRBJ1-1; TRBD1 might be the D (5 bases). In germline, CDR1 is SGHRS, CDR2 YFSETQ. CDR3 length equals 15 residues. V lost 4 bases to trimming and J lost 0 bases, with 13 bases between them. The CDR3 reads CASSPGESMNTEAFF. Written as DNA, the CDR3 is TGCGCCAGCAGCCCGGGGGAGTCCATGAACACTGAAGCTTTCTTT.

The V gene is TRBV11-3, the J gene TRBJ1-2; 11 bases map to TRBD1. The CDR3 is 16 residues long. Losses at the gene ends were 5 bases for V and 2 bases for J; bases not matched to a gene: 7. Germline V gene lookup returns CDR1 SGHNT and CDR2 YENEEA. This chain's CDR3 is CASSPTGTGGNYGYTF. CDR3 DNA: TGTGCCAGCAGCCCGACGGGGACAGGGGGGAACTATGGCTACACCTTC.

The rearrangement uses TRBV7-9 and TRBJ1-1; D is undetermined. The germline V gene encodes CDR1 SEHNR and CDR2 FQNEAQ (reference sequence). The CDR3 sequence is 15 residues long. The germline V and J ends were trimmed by 1 base and 0 bases, with 9 bases remaining between them. The CDR3 protein is CASSLVSSLNTEAFF. DNA for the CDR3: TGTGCCAGCAGCTTAGTCAGCTCCCTGAACACTGAAGCTTTCTTT.

The chain recombines TRBV2 with TRBJ1-2, with TRBD1 matching 10 bases. Germline CDR1 SNHLY, CDR2 FYNNEI. The CDR3 is made up of 15 amino acids. Trimming at V came to 2 bases and at J to 4 bases, leaving 4 bases not matched to a gene. CDR3 in DNA: TGTGCCAGCAGTGAATTGGGACAGGGGACCTATGGCTACACCTTC. Translated: CASSELGQGTYGYTF.

The chain recombines TRBV21-1 with TRBJ2-1; TRBD2, the D gene given by the table, was not confirmed from the DNA. TRBV21-1 is a documented pseudogene. CDR3 size: 17 residues. CDR3 sequence reads: CASRRELATHSDNEQFF. The CDR3 coding sequence is TGTGCCAGCAGACGGGAATTAGCTACCCATTCCGACAATGAGCAGTTCTTC.

In this sample, this clone turned up a few times. The rearrangement links TRBV11-2 to TRBJ2-7, with D hard to call. The CDR3 runs to 15 residues. CDR1 is SGHAT, CDR2 FQNNGV, per germline. The germline V and J ends were trimmed by 2 bases and 3 bases, with 14 bases remaining between them. Here the CDR3 DNA reads TGTGCCAGCAGCTTATGGCAGGAAAAAAGCTACGAGCAGTACTTC. Translating it yields CASSLWQEKSYEQYF. Drawing the rest from reference TRBV11-2 and TRBJ2-7, the complete variable domain is EAGVAQSPRYKIIEKRQSVAFWCNPISGHATLYWYQQILGQGPKLLIQFQNNGVVDDSQLPKDRFSAERLKGVDSTLKIQPAKLEDSAVYLCASSLWQEKSYEQYFGPGTRLTVT.

The chain joins TRBV5-1 to TRBJ2-6; D is undetermined. Germline CDR1 SGHRS, CDR2 YFSETQ. The V end lost 0 bases, the J end lost 2 bases, and 9 bases lay between the germline ends. This CDR3 region has 16 residues. CDR3 nucleotides: TGCGCCAGCAGCTTGGTCCAAGGTCCTGGGGCCAACGTCCTGACTTTC. It specifies CASSLVQGPGANVLTF.

This sequence joins TRBV18 and TRBJ1-1; a weak D match, TRBD1 (6 bases). This CDR3 spans 14 amino acids. V was pared by 3 bases and J by 5 bases, with 13 bases between. CDR1 and CDR2 (germline): KGHSH, LQKENI. The chain's CDR3 is CASSPTGWGTEAFF. CDR3 in DNA: TGTGCCAGCTCACCCACAGGGTGGGGGACTGAAGCTTTCTTT. Full variable domain (outside the CDR3, taken from reference TRBV18 and TRBJ1-1): NAGVMQNPRHLVRRRGQEARLRCSPMKGHSHVYWYRQLPEEGLKFMVYLQKENIIDESGMPKERFSAEFPKEGPSILRIQQVVRGDSAAYFCASSPTGWGTEAFFGQGTRLTVV.

In its sample, this clone was seen once. CDR3 region: CASSVSGSAYNEQFF. The CDR3 region has the DNA TGTGCCAGCAGCGTATCCGGGAGCGCCTACAATGAGCAGTTCTTC. The chain recombines TRBV9 with TRBJ2-1; possibly TRBD2 for D (6 bases). The CDR3 runs to 15 residues. Germline V gene sequence: CDR1 SGDLS, CDR2 YYNGEE. V lost 1 base, J lost 2 bases, and 10 bases lay in between.

V gene TRBV7-6 combines with J gene TRBJ2-7, with a weak D call TRBD1 (6 bases). CDR1 SGHVS and CDR2 FNYEAQ come from the germline V gene. Trimming left V 6 bases short and J 7 bases short, with 19 bases between. This CDR3 region has 14 residues. CDR3 nucleotide sequence: TGTGCCAGCAGTCCTGGCAGGACAGTATATGAGCAGTACTTC. Protein sequence: CASSPGRTVYEQYF.

This chain links TRBV7-2 with TRBJ1-5; 11 bases line up with TRBD1. The CDR3 consists of 15 residues. The germline gives CDR1 SGHTA, CDR2 FQGNSA. The V gene end was trimmed by 3 bases and the J gene end by 8 bases; junction bases not matched to a gene: 6. As DNA, the CDR3 is TGTGCCAGCAGCTTTTCCCGGGACAGGGGGGAGCCCCAGCATTTT. Translated: CASSFSRDRGEPQHF. The complete variable domain, with remaining parts taken from reference TRBV7-2 and TRBJ1-5, reads GAGVSQSPSNKVTEKGKDVELRCDPISGHTALYWYRQSLGQGLEFLIYFQGNSAPDKSGLPSDRFSAERTGGSVSTLTIQRTQQEDSAVYLCASSFSRDRGEPQHFGDGTRLSIL.

The chain carries TRBV11-2 and TRBJ1-2; D gene uncertain. Trimming shortened V by 1 base and J by 4 bases, and 4 bases separated the two germline ends. Per germline, CDR1 SGHAT and CDR2 FQNNGV. The CDR3 runs to 12 residues. Here the CDR3 DNA reads TGTGCCAGCAGCTTAGCGGCCTATGGCTACACCTTC. Translation gives CASSLAAYGYTF.

This clone has a single count. V is TRBV6-1 and J is TRBJ2-5; 9 nucleotides match TRBD2. J lost 2 bases, V lost 2 bases, and 3 bases had no gene match. This CDR3 contains 15 residues. The germline V gene encodes CDR1 MNHNS and CDR2 SASEGT. This chain's CDR3 is CASSELAGEQETQYF. CDR3 in DNA: TGTGCCAGCAGTGAATTAGCGGGAGAACAAGAGACCCAGTACTTC.

This sequence joins TRBV14 and TRBJ1-1; unclear D gene. The V gene's germline CDR1 is SGHDN and CDR2 FVKESK. The length of the CDR3 is 18 residues. Trimming stripped 2 bases from V and 0 bases from J, with 19 bases between. This CDR3 is CASSQTPPRHIMNTEAFF. In nucleotides, the CDR3 is TGTGCCAGCAGCCAAACCCCCCCGCGACACATCATGAACACTGAAGCTTTCTTT.

V gene TRBV21-1 combines with J gene TRBJ1-5; the D segment call TRBD1 is taken from the table without a DNA check. TRBV21-1 is a recognized pseudogene. The CDR3 totals 14 residues. The CDR3 spells CASSIYRYNQPQHF. The CDR3 DNA follows: TGTGCCAGCAGCATCTACAGATACAATCAGCCCCAGCATTTT.

This chain uses TRBV27 with TRBJ1-5; 7 nucleotides match TRBD1. CDR3 length: 14 residues. V shed 5 bases and J 5 bases; nucleotides not matched to a gene: 6. Germline CDR1 is MNHEY and CDR2 is SMNVEV (reference sequence). This chain's CDR3 is CASSPHRGDQPQHF. CDR3 nucleotide sequence: TGTGCCAGCAGTCCTCACAGGGGTGATCAGCCCCAGCATTTT.

The chain links TRBV6-1 to TRBJ1-5; 7 positions agree with TRBD1. CDR3 length: 14 amino acids. With V trimmed by 0 bases and J by 8 bases, 4 bases remained unmatched. The germline gives CDR1 MNHNS, CDR2 SASEGT. CDR3 nucleotides: TGTGCCAGCAGTGAAGCACAGGGGATTGAGCCCCAGCATTTT. As protein: CASSEAQGIEPQHF.

This clone was detected once. The V gene is TRBV9, the J gene TRBJ2-3, with D maybe TRBD1 (6 bases). Trimming cost V 0 bases and J 2 bases, with 10 bases left between them. The CDR3 runs 15 residues. Germline V gives CDR1 SGDLS, CDR2 YYNGEE. The chain's CDR3 is CASSVGTVNTDTQYF. CDR3 sequence (DNA): TGTGCCAGCAGCGTAGGGACAGTAAACACAGATACGCAGTATTTT.

The J gene is TRBJ1-1, the V gene TRBV12-5; possibly TRBD1 for D (6 bases). The CDR3 extends over 14 amino acids. Germline lookup yields CDR1 LGHNT and CDR2 FRNRAP. The germline V and J ends were trimmed by 5 bases and 1 base, with 11 bases remaining between them. The CDR3 DNA reads TGTGCTAGTGGTCCGGACAGCTCGAACACTGAAGCTTTCTTT. Protein sequence: CASGPDSSNTEAFF.

This clone was picked up one time. The CDR3 DNA sequence: TGTGCCAGAAGCTTGTTTAGGGCGGGCCCGGGGGATGGCGAGCAGTACTTC. Its translation: CARSLFRAGPGDGEQYF. The chain recombines TRBV5-3 with TRBJ2-7; the D gene is possibly TRBD2 (6 bases). TRBV5-3 is assigned to the ORF class and has an uncertain function. CDR3 length: 17 residues. V was clipped by 1 base and J by 6 bases, with 23 bases between them.

The chain has TRBV5-1 and TRBJ2-7; D possibly matches TRBD1 or TRBD2 (6 bases each). Germline lookup yields CDR1 SGHRS and CDR2 YFSETQ. The CDR3 runs 15 residues. V was clipped by 7 bases and J by 6 bases, with 23 bases between them. The CDR3 here is CASPSEGVRLSEQYF. In DNA form, the CDR3 reads TGCGCCAGCCCCTCGGAGGGGGTACGACTTTCCGAGCAGTACTTC.